The present T cell receptor beta chain was sequenced within a study of T-cell reconstitution after alpha-beta-depleted transplantation in children. Unique molecular identifiers were used in preparing the TCRbeta library. TCRdb re-called the PCR reads through MiXCR, storing one row per CDR3 protein. Of roughly 500,000 distinct CDR3 sequences listed, over 25% were seen once; the top ten hold approximately 2.3%. This receptor was taken from a human donor who donated a stem cell graft to a child with aplastic anemia. The sample in question was PBMCs from the stem cell graft donor, obtained from the stem cell graft.

In DNA, the CDR3 is TGCGCCAGCAGCCTGGGGGACACAGTGAACACTGAAGCTTTCTTT. This encodes CASSLGDTVNTEAFF. The V gene is TRBV5-1, the J gene TRBJ1-1; TRBD1 might be the D (6 bases). This CDR3 is built from 15 residues. Germline V lookup: CDR1 SGHRS, CDR2 YFSETQ. With 4 bases removed from V and 0 bases from J, the gap between germline ends came to 13 bases.